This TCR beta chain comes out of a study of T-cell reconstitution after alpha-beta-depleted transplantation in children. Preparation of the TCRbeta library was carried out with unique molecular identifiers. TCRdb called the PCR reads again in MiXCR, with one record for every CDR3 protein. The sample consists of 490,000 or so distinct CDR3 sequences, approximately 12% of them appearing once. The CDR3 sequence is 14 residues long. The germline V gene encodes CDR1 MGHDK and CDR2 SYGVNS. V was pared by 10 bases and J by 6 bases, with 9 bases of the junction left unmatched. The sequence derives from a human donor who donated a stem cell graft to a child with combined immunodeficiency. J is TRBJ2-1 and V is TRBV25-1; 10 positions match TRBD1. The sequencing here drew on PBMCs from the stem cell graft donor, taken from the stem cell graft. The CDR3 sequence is CAIRGGQGGNEQFF. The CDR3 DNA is TGTGCCATCCGGGGAGGACAGGGGGGCAATGAGCAGTTCTTC.